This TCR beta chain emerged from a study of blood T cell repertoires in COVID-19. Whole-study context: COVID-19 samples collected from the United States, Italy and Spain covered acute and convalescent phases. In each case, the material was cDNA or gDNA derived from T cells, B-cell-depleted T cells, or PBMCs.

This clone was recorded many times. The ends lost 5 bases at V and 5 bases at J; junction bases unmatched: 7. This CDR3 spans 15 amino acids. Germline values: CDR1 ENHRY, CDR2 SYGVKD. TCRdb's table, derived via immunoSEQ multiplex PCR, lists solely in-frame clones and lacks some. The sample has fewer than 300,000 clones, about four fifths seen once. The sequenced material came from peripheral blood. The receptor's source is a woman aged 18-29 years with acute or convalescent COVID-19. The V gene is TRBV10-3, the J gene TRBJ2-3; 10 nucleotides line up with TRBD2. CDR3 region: CAISSAGGHGDTQYF. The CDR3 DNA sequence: TGTGCCATCAGTTCAGCGGGAGGGCATGGAGATACGCAGTATTTT.